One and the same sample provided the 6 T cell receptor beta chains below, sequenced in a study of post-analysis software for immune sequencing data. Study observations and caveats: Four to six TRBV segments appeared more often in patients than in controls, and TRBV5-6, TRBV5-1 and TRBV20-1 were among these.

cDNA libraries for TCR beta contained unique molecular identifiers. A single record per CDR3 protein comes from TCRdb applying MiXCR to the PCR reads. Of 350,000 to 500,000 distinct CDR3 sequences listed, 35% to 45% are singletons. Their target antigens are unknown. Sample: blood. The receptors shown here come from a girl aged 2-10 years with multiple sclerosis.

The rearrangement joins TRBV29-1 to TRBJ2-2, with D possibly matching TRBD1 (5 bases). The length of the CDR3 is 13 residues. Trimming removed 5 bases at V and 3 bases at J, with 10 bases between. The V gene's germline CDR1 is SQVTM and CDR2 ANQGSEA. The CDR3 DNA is TGCAGCGTTACTCCAGGGTACACCGGGGAGCTGTTTTTT. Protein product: CSVTPGYTGELFF.

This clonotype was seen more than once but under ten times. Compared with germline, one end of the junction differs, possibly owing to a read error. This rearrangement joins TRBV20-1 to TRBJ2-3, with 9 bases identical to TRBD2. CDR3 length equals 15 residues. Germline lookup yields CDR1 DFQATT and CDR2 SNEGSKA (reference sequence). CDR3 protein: CSAEHGTSLTDTQYF. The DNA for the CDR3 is TGCAGTGCTGAACACGGGACTAGCCTCACAGATACACAGTATTTT.

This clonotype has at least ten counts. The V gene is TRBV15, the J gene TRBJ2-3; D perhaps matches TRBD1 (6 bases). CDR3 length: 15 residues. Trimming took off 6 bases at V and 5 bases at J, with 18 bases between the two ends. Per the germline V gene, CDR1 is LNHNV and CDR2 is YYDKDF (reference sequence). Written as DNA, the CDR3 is TGTGCCACCAGAGCCCTCCGGGACACTATAGATACGCAGTATTTT. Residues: CATRALRDTIDTQYF. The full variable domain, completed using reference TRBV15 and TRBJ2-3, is DAMVIQNPRYQVTQFGKPVTLSCSQTLNHNVMYWYQQKSSQAPKLLFHYYDKDFNNEADTPDNFQSRRPNTSFCFLDIRSPGLGDTAMYLCATRALRDTIDTQYFGPGTRLTVL.

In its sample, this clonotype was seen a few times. CDR3 protein: CASSSRPTGTDTQYF. The CDR3 DNA sequence: TGTGCCAGCAGCTCTCGCCCGACCGGCACAGATACGCAGTATTTT. This chain uses TRBV7-9 with TRBJ2-3; D not certain. This CDR3 spans 15 amino acids. Trimming left V 4 bases short and J 1 base short, with 12 bases between. Looked up from germline, CDR1 is SEHNR and CDR2 is FQNEAQ (reference sequence).

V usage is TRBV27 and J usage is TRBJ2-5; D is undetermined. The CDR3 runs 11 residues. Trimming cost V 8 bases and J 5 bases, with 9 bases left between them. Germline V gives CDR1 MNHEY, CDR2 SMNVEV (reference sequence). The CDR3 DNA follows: TGTGCCAGCGGCACCCCGGAGACCCAGTACTTC. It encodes CASGTPETQYF.

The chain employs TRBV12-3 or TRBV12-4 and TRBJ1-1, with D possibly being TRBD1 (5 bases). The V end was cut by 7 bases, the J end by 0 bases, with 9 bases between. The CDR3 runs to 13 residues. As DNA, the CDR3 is TGTGCCAGCACCCTGGGGGTGAACACTGAAGCTTTCTTT. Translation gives CASTLGVNTEAFF.